Detailed here is one T cell receptor beta chain. The sample belongs to a study of blood T cell repertoires in COVID-19. Here immunoSEQ multiplex PCR was the method, and the copy in TCRdb shows in-frame clones only, minus some. The sample shows roughly 340,000 clones, over 75% of them seen only once. CDR1 SGHTA and CDR2 FQGNSA come from the germline V gene. The V end was cut by 4 bases, the J end by 3 bases, with 10 bases between. The CDR3 totals 13 residues. The chain links TRBV7-2 to TRBJ2-7; possibly TRBD1 for D (6 bases). The clonotype comes from a man aged 35 to 55 in a cohort exposed to, infected with or recovered from COVID-19 (not recorded which). Sequencing input: PBMCs or T cells enriched from blood (not recorded which). The chain's CDR3 is CASSSAQGYEQYF. CDR3 nucleotides: TGTGCCAGCAGCTCCGCACAGGGCTACGAGCAGTACTTC. The entire variable domain, with the rest obtained from reference TRBV7-2 and TRBJ2-7, is as follows: GAGVSQSPSNKVTEKGKDVELRCDPISGHTALYWYRQSLGQGLEFLIYFQGNSAPDKSGLPSDRFSAERTGGSVSTLTIQRTQQEDSAVYLCASSSAQGYEQYFGPGTRLTVT.